One sample yielded the 25 T cell receptor beta chains listed below, sequenced in a study of cytomegalovirus exposure and HLA in healthy donors. The PCR was carried out with 60 Vbeta primers and 13 Jbeta primers. Profiling relied on immunoSEQ multiplex PCR, and the TCRdb table lists in-frame clones only, not all of them. The table includes roughly 110,000 clones, under 80% detected once. The sample consisted of PBMCs. Source of these receptors: a woman aged 40-49 years in good health and CMV-seropositive.

V gene TRBV6-6 combines with J gene TRBJ2-4, with D possibly TRBD1 on 5 matching bases. This CDR3 is 13 amino acids long. The V and J ends lost 8 bases and 2 bases respectively, with 10 bases between them. The germline CDR1 and CDR2 sequences are MNHNY and SVGAGI (reference sequence). The CDR3 loop reads CASQGQPKNIQYF. CDR3 nucleotides: TGTGCCAGCCAGGGTCAGCCCAAAAACATTCAGTACTTC.

This chain joins TRBV9 and TRBJ1-1; no definite D call. This CDR3 contains 17 residues. Germline V lookup: CDR1 SGDLS, CDR2 YYNGEE. V lost 3 bases to trimming and J lost 0 bases, with 18 bases between them. CDR3 in amino acids: CASSALADSQMNTEAFF. CDR3 DNA: TGTGCCAGCAGCGCTCTAGCGGACTCCCAGATGAACACTGAAGCTTTCTTT. The whole variable domain, remainder taken from reference TRBV9 and TRBJ1-1, is DSGVTQTPKHLITATGQRVTLRCSPRSGDLSVYWYQQSLDQGLQFLIQYYNGEERAKGNILERFSAQQFPDLHSELNLSSLELGDSALYFCASSALADSQMNTEAFFGQGTRLTVV.

This sequence joins TRBV4-3 and TRBJ1-2, with 7 bases that match TRBD1. The V gene's germline CDR1 is LGHNA and CDR2 YSLEER. The CDR3 has 14 amino acids. V was pared by 3 bases and J by 2 bases, with 3 bases of the junction left unmatched. CDR3 sequence reads: CASSQYRGNYGYTF. CDR3 in DNA: TGCGCCAGCAGCCAGTACAGGGGAAACTATGGCTACACCTTC.

Concerning this clone itself: The junction departs from the called germline gene at one end, perhaps through a read error. In the same sample, other DNA sequences code for this CDR3. CDR3 in amino acids: CASHRGANTEAFF. CDR3 nucleotides: TGTGCGAGCCATAGGGGCGCGAACACTGAGGCTTTCTTT. This chain connects TRBV6-5 to TRBJ1-1; TRBD1 is a possible D gene (5 bases). The CDR3 spans 13 residues. Germline CDR1 and CDR2: MNHEY and SVGAGI.

In this sample, this clone turned up a few times. The chain is built from TRBV2 and TRBJ1-1; TRBD1 matches 7 bases. Germline V gene sequence: CDR1 SNHLY, CDR2 FYNNEI. J lost 4 bases, V lost 7 bases, and 9 bases had no gene match. The CDR3 loop spans 14 amino acids. CDR3 region: CASNPDRVGTEAFF. In DNA form, the CDR3 reads TGTGCCAGCAACCCCGACAGGGTGGGCACTGAAGCTTTCTTT.

The V call is TRBV5-4, the J call TRBJ2-5; TRBD2 aligns across 9 bases. V was clipped by 4 bases and J by 4 bases; unmatched bases: 8. The CDR3 has 15 residues. The germline V gene has CDR1 SGHNT and CDR2 YYREEE (reference sequence). The CDR3 nucleotides are TGTGCCAGCAGCGTGTCCCAGACTAGCGGAGAGACCCAGTACTTC. Its protein product is CASSVSQTSGETQYF.

This chain links TRBV5-4 with TRBJ2-3; 8 positions agree with TRBD1. V was pared by 3 bases and J by 3 bases, with 6 bases of the junction left unmatched. This CDR3 has 15 residues. Germline V gene data show CDR1 as SGHNT and CDR2 as YYREEE (reference sequence). The CDR3 is CASSSKYRGTDTQYF. Here the CDR3 DNA reads TGTGCCAGCAGCTCCAAATACAGGGGGACAGATACGCAGTATTTT.

V usage is TRBV15 and J usage is TRBJ2-5; 7 bases line up with TRBD2. The CDR3 runs to 14 residues. The germline CDR1 and CDR2 sequences are LNHNV and YYDKDF (reference sequence). V lost 8 bases to trimming and J lost 5 bases; unmatched junction nucleotides: 11. The CDR3, as DNA: TGTGCCACCGGACTAGGTGGGCTAGAGGAGACCCAGTACTTC. Translated: CATGLGGLEETQYF.

This clone appeared a single time. The chain recombines TRBV7-9 with TRBJ1-2; 10 bases fit TRBD1. CDR3 size: 13 residues. Trimming cost V 6 bases and J 6 bases; bases outside gene matches: 4. Germline CDR1 SEHNR, CDR2 FQNEAQ (reference sequence). The DNA of the CDR3 is TGTGCCAGCAGATCGGGACAGGGGAATGGCTACACCTTC. Translated, it gives CASRSGQGNGYTF.

V is TRBV6-1 and J is TRBJ2-3, with a weak D call TRBD2 (6 bases). Trimming took 2 bases from V and 8 from J, leaving 8 bases between them. The CDR3 has 12 amino acids. In germline, CDR1 is MNHNS, CDR2 SASEGT. The CDR3 bases are TGTGCCAGCAGTGAACAGGGAGGTACGCAGTATTTT. Translation: CASSEQGGTQYF.

The table lists this clone with a few counts. The rearrangement uses TRBV15 and TRBJ2-6; D not resolved. The CDR3 extends over 16 amino acids. CDR1 LNHNV and CDR2 YYDKDF come from the germline V gene (reference sequence). V was clipped by 0 bases and J by 0 bases, with 6 bases between them. The CDR3 protein is CATSRDSGSGANVLTF. The CDR3 DNA is TGTGCCACCAGCAGAGATTCCGGCTCTGGGGCCAACGTCCTGACTTTC. The variable domain in full, with the rest retrieved from reference TRBV15 and TRBJ2-6, is DAMVIQNPRYQVTQFGKPVTLSCSQTLNHNVMYWYQQKSSQAPKLLFHYYDKDFNNEADTPDNFQSRRPNTSFCFLDIRSPGLGDTAMYLCATSRDSGSGANVLTFGAGSRLTVL.

The CDR3 DNA follows: TGTGCCAGCAGCCGGGGGACTTTTGGAGACTATGGCTACACCTTC. It yields the protein CASSRGTFGDYGYTF. V gene TRBV5-5 combines with J gene TRBJ1-2, with D possibly matching TRBD1 (5 bases). Germline loops: CDR1 SGHKS, CDR2 YYEKEE (reference sequence). Trimming cost V 4 bases and J 3 bases, with 16 bases left between them. This CDR3 is 15 amino acids long.

The CDR3 DNA reads as TGTGCCAGCTCACTAGGGACAGCGAATAACTATGGCTACACCTTC. This encodes CASSLGTANNYGYTF. The chain has TRBV18 and TRBJ1-2; 7 bases align to TRBD1. The length of the CDR3 is 15 residues. The germline V gene has CDR1 KGHSH and CDR2 LQKENI. With V trimmed by 4 bases and J by 1 base, 6 bases remained unmatched.

This clone was recorded only once. The J gene is TRBJ2-3, the V gene TRBV30, with D uncertain. Germline CDR1 reads GTSNPN; CDR2 reads SVGIG (reference sequence). This CDR3 region has 12 residues. Deletions cut 3 bases from V and 6 bases from J, with 10 bases between. The CDR3: CAWRFSTDTQYF. The CDR3 DNA reads as TGTGCCTGGAGATTCTCTACCGATACGCAGTATTTT.

The J gene is TRBJ1-2, the V gene TRBV5-6, with D possibly being TRBD1 (5 bases). V was trimmed by 4 bases and J by 7 bases, leaving 17 bases between them. This CDR3 spans 14 amino acids. Germline V gene sequence: CDR1 SGHDT, CDR2 YYEEEE. The CDR3 loop is CASSLVGGASGYTF. CDR3 DNA sequence: TGTGCCAGCAGCCTGGTGGGCGGGGCGAGTGGCTACACCTTC.

This chain joins TRBV30 and TRBJ2-7, with D possibly being TRBD2 (5 bases). The V gene lost 3 bases and the J gene lost 9 bases, with 18 bases spanning the gap. The CDR3 contains 13 residues. Germline CDR1 GTSNPN, CDR2 SVGIG (reference sequence). The CDR3 DNA is TGTGCCTGGAGCCTATATGGGGATGGGAGGCAGTACTTC. This encodes CAWSLYGDGRQYF.

This clone occurred a few times. V is TRBV10-3 and J is TRBJ1-1; D may be TRBD1 (5 bases). Germline V gene sequence: CDR1 ENHRY, CDR2 SYGVKD. The CDR3 runs 13 residues. Trimming pared 7 bases from V and 8 bases from J, leaving 17 bases between. CDR3 nucleotide sequence: TGTGCCATCAATCCAGACAGTACGAGGGAAGCTTTCTTT. It specifies CAINPDSTREAFF.

The chain links TRBV5-1 to TRBJ2-7; D possibly corresponds to TRBD2 (5 bases). This CDR3 spans 11 amino acids. Trimming cost V 6 bases and J 7 bases, with 11 bases left between them. From germline, CDR1 is SGHRS and CDR2 YFSETQ. The CDR3 nucleotides are TGCGCCAGCAAAAGGACGGGAGAGCAGTACTTC. Translation gives CASKRTGEQYF. The whole variable domain, filled in from reference TRBV5-1 and TRBJ2-7, reads KAGVTQTPRYLIKTRGQQVTLSCSPISGHRSVSWYQQTPGQGLQFLFEYFSETQRNKGNFPGRFSGRQFSNSRSEMNVSTLELGDSALYLCASKRTGEQYFGPGTRLTVT.

This chain connects TRBV9 to TRBJ2-1; 10 bases match TRBD2. The germline CDR1 and CDR2 sequences are SGDLS and YYNGEE. This CDR3 is built from 20 residues. V lost 4 bases to trimming and J lost 0 bases; unmatched junction nucleotides: 16. The CDR3 DNA reads TGTGCCAGCAGCCCATTCGGGCTAGCGGGGGATAGGAGCTCCTACAATGAGCAGTTCTTC. Translation: CASSPFGLAGDRSSYNEQFF.

The CDR3 coding sequence is TGTGCCAGCAGTTTACAGGGAAACCCGAGGACTGAAGCTTTCTTT. Translating gives CASSLQGNPRTEAFF. The V gene is TRBV27, the J gene TRBJ1-1; D is perhaps TRBD1 (5 bases). Trimming took 2 bases from V and 5 from J, leaving 15 bases between them. The CDR3 sequence is 15 residues long. CDR1 is MNHEY, CDR2 SMNVEV, per germline (reference sequence).

The chain couples TRBV7-8 to TRBJ2-7; possible D gene TRBD2, 5 bases. Between the trimmed V and J ends, which lost 2 bases and 0 bases, there was a span of 8 bases. Germline V gene data show CDR1 as SGHVS and CDR2 as FQNEAQ. CDR3 length: 14 amino acids. The chain's CDR3 is CASSLLEGSYEQYF. In DNA form, the CDR3 reads TGTGCCAGCAGCTTACTTGAGGGCTCCTACGAGCAGTACTTC.

To note about this clone: The junction departs from germline at one end; a sequencing error may be responsible. The same CDR3 also results from other DNA sequences found in this sample. V usage is TRBV6-1 and J usage is TRBJ2-7; no clear D gene. Germline V gene lookup returns CDR1 MNHNS and CDR2 SASEGT. This CDR3 region has 13 residues. CDR3 bases: TGTGCCAGTAGTGAAGACTTCTCCTACGAGCAGTACTTC. Translating gives CASSEDFSYEQYF.

The CDR3 DNA sequence: TGTGCCTGGAGTAGCGGGGACTTGCAAGAGACCCAGTACTTC. Its protein is CAWSSGDLQETQYF. The genes are TRBV30 and TRBJ2-5; TRBD2 agrees at 7 bases. V lost 2 bases, J lost 2 bases, and 5 bases stayed unmatched. Per germline, CDR1 GTSNPN and CDR2 SVGIG (reference sequence). The CDR3 is 14 amino acids.

The gene calls are TRBV6-5 and TRBJ2-1; TRBD2 aligns across 11 bases. Unmatched junction bases numbered 4, after V lost 4 bases and J lost 5 bases. The CDR3 consists of 15 residues. The V gene's germline CDR1 is MNHEY and CDR2 SVGAGI. The CDR3: CASSSGTSGNNEQFF. The CDR3 DNA reads TGTGCCAGCAGTTCCGGGACTAGCGGCAACAATGAGCAGTTCTTC.

The rearrangement uses TRBV6-5 and TRBJ1-2; 7 nucleotides align to TRBD1. Trimming removed 6 bases from V and 5 bases from J; junction bases left unmatched: 12. The CDR3 runs to 15 residues. From germline, CDR1 is MNHEY and CDR2 SVGAGI. The CDR3 loop is CASRRIGTEWYGYTF. Written as DNA, the CDR3 is TGTGCCAGCAGAAGAATCGGGACAGAGTGGTATGGCTACACCTTC.